This T cell receptor beta chain was observed in a study of CXCR3-negative and CXCR3-positive naive CD8 T cells (dated by TCRdb to about 2019). About the investigation overall: In total, roughly 140 million TRB reads were obtained, which works out to roughly 1.5 +/- 0.3 million reads per library. Diversity and physicochemical repertoire analyses covered some eleven donors pooled from two independent experiments. The TRBV-TRBJ cluster analysis covered naive subsets from 5 or 6 donors and memory cells from 3 donors.

Reads for this sample came from a NextSeq 550. The Human TCR Profiling Kit (MiLaboratory) was used to prepare UMI-labeled 5' RACE TRB cDNA libraries. The full amount of extracted RNA was used for cDNA synthesis, and the full amount of resulting cDNA was used for PCR amplification. Libraries were prepared in parallel with an identical number of PCR cycles. The paper's data handling went like this. With a requirement of at least two reads per UMI, MIGEC and MiXCR extracted about 50,000 +/- 10,000 unique UMI-labeled TRB cDNA molecules per library. An average of roughly 40,000 +/- 10,000 functional in-frame TRB CDR3 nucleotide clonotypes without stop codons was found per library. After each sample was downsampled to 5000 UMI-labeled TRB molecules, VDJtools was used to calculate diversity metrics such as normalized Shannon-Wiener and Chao1. VDJtools computed clonotype-size-weighted physicochemical properties of the central five CDR3 residues: interaction energy, strength, volume and Kidera factor 4. The reads were reprocessed in TCRdb, with one entry per CDR3 protein sequence and no accompanying DNA. What appears here as the V and J calls and clone size reflects TCRdb's work, not the paper's. The data table for this sample lists about 130,000 distinct CDR3 sequences. Approximately 0.29% of the sample belongs to the ten largest clones.

Broader findings and caveats from the paper: Because surface CD5, which has been linked to self-reactivity in mice, was comparable between naive subsets, TCR interaction strength was also inferred from TRB CDR3 physicochemical properties. Freshly isolated PBMCs were used for most assays because CXCR3 expression went down partially after cryopreservation. TRB CDR3s from CXCR3-positive naive cells showed higher hydrophobicity (lower Kidera factor 4), lower energy, and higher strength and volume indices than CXCR3-negative naive cells. Comparably high repertoire diversity was found in both naive subsets, whereas much lower repertoire diversity was found in memory CD8+ T cells. TRBV-TRBJ usage was similar between naive CXCR3-negative and CXCR3-positive cells from the same donor, while memory cells showed distinct patterns.

Regarding this clonotype: No antigen is known for it.

Each CD8+ T cell subset was flow-sorted in triplicate, with some 300,000 cells per subset placed directly into RLT lysis buffer. To keep memory contaminants out, a stringent definition of naive CD8+ T cells was applied: CD45RO-CCR7+CD27+CD95-. Using standard density gradient centrifugation, peripheral blood mononuclear cells were isolated from buffy coats. A FACSAria III was used to flow-sort naive CXCR3-negative and CXCR3-positive CD8+ T cells. Total RNA was extracted from sorted cells with an RNeasy Mini Kit. The CDR3 has 17 amino acids, counting the end cysteine and phenylalanine. The protein alone is recorded here. Sequences SGHDN (CDR1) and FVKESK (CDR2) are obtained from the germline V gene.

Sequencing was done on a sample of naive CXCR3- CD8+ T cells from blood. The sample's cell subset or site label is to be understood as: CD45RO-CCR7+CD27+CD95- naive CD8+ T cells lacking CXCR3 (TNR3-). This receptor was obtained from a human donor in good health. Some clones in this sample may be carry-over from other donors' samples. This chain is built from TRBV14 and TRBJ2-1; TCRdb calls TRBD1, which cannot be checked without DNA. CDR3 protein: CASSRRSGGSSYNEQFF.